The present entry profiles one T cell receptor (beta chain) with its context. The table came from immunoSEQ multiplex PCR; TCRdb's copy has only in-frame clones and leaves some out. The top ten hold approximately 1.2% of the sample, which has some 400,000 clones, approximately 90% seen once. Trimming left V 6 bases short and J 0 bases short, with 9 bases between. The length of the CDR3 is 14 residues. CDR1 and CDR2 (germline): ENHRY, SYGVKD. This record comes from a study of blood T cell repertoires in COVID-19. The study assigned cohorts using participant-reported clinical history. Among Cohort 3 donors, those recovered had two negative PCRs, clearance, or symptom resolution.

The sample comprised PBMCs or T cells enriched from blood (not recorded which). The chain has TRBV10-3 and TRBJ1-3; the D gene is possibly TRBD1 (5 bases). The receptor was isolated from a man aged 25 to 45 who had recovered from COVID-19. The CDR3 DNA reads as TGTGCCATCAGGAGACAGAGCTCTGGAAACACCATATATTTT. Its protein is CAIRRQSSGNTIYF.